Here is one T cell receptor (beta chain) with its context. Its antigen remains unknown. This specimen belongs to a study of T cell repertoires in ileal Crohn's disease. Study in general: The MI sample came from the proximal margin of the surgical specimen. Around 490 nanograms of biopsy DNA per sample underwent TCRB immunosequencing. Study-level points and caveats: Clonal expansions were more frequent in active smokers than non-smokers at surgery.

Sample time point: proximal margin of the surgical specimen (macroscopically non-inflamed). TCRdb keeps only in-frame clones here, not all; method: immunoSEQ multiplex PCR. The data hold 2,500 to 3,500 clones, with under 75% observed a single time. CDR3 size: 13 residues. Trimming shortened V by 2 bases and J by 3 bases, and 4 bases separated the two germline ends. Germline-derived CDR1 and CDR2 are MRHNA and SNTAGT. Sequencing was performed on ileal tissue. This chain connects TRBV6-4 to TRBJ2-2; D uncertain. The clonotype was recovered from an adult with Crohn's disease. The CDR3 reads CASSDRDTGELFF. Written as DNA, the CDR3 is TGTGCCAGCAGTGACAGGGACACCGGGGAGCTGTTTTTT.